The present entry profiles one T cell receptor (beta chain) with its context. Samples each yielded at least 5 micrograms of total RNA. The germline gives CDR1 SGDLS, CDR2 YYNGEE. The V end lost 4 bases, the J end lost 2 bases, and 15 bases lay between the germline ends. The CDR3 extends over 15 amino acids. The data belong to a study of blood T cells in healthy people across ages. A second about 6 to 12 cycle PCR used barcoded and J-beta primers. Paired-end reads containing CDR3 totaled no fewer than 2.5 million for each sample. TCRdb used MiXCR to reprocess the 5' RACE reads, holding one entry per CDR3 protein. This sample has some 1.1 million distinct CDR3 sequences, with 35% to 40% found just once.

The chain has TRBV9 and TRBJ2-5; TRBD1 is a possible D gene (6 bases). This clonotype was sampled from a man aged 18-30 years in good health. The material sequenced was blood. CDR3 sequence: CASSPQGTGQETQYF. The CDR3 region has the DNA TGTGCCAGCAGCCCCCAGGGAACAGGGCAAGAGACCCAGTACTTC.